The 21 T cell receptor beta chains in this list originate from one sample, sequenced in a study of Tregs in tolerant kidney transplant recipients. TCRdb's table, derived via immunoSEQ multiplex PCR, lists solely in-frame clones and lacks some. The sample shows approximately 100,000 clones, approximately 93% of them seen only once. Sequenced here: CD4+ T cells from blood, sampled before the transplant. The source of these receptors is a human donor who received a combined kidney and bone marrow transplant.

The chain has TRBV10-2 and TRBJ1-1; 11 bases fit TRBD1. Unmatched junction bases numbered 4, after V lost 5 bases and J lost 5 bases. Germline V gene data show CDR1 as WSHSY and CDR2 as SAAADI. The CDR3 is 14 residues long. For the CDR3, the DNA is TGCGCCAGCAGTTTGGGACAGGGGGGGACTGAAGCTTTCTTT. Translation: CASSLGQGGTEAFF.

The rearrangement links TRBV7-2 to TRBJ2-7; possibly TRBD2 for D (5 bases). The CDR3 is 13 residues long. Trimming cost V 0 bases and J 3 bases, with 6 bases left between them. Germline-derived CDR1 and CDR2 are SGHTA and FQGNSA. CDR3 loop: CASSLAGIYEQYF. The DNA for the CDR3 is TGTGCCAGCAGCTTAGCCGGGATCTACGAGCAGTACTTC.

The chain employs TRBV4-3 and TRBJ1-1; D not resolved. The length of the CDR3 is 17 residues. Trimming stripped 0 bases from V and 4 bases from J, with 18 bases between. The germline CDR1 and CDR2 sequences are LGHNA and YSLEER. In DNA, the CDR3 is TGCGCCAGCAGCCAAGATGAGCTCGGCAGGATAAGCACTGAAGCTTTCTTT. Protein product: CASSQDELGRISTEAFF.

This chain joins TRBV11-3 and TRBJ2-1; 8 nucleotides match TRBD1. Losses at the gene ends were 0 bases for V and 5 bases for J; bases not matched to a gene: 6. The CDR3 length is 16 residues. Germline values: CDR1 SGHNT, CDR2 YENEEA. This chain's CDR3 is CASSLEIQGGNNEQFF. CDR3 in DNA: TGTGCCAGCAGCTTAGAGATACAGGGGGGAAACAATGAGCAGTTCTTC.

The chain employs TRBV7-6 and TRBJ2-7; TRBD2 matches 11 bases. CDR3 size: 15 residues. Germline CDR1 and CDR2: SGHVS and FNYEAQ. After removal of 5 bases from V and 2 bases from J, the junction contained 5 bases not matched to a gene. The CDR3 loop is CASSPSSGGTYEQYF. DNA of the CDR3: TGTGCCAGCAGCCCATCTAGCGGGGGGACCTACGAGCAGTACTTC. The full variable domain, completed using reference TRBV7-6 and TRBJ2-7, is GAGVSQSPRYKVTKRGQDVALRCDPISGHVSLYWYRQALGQGPEFLTYFNYEAQQDKSGLPNDRFSAERPEGSISTLTIQRTEQRDSAMYRCASSPSSGGTYEQYFGPGTRLTVT.

The chain links TRBV28 to TRBJ2-1; D remains ambiguous. This CDR3 spans 13 amino acids. Germline CDR1 and CDR2: MDHEN and SYDVKM. V lost 7 bases to trimming and J lost 4 bases, with 11 bases between them. The CDR3 loop reads CASTNRTYNEQFF. CDR3 sequence (DNA): TGTGCCAGCACCAACCGTACTTACAATGAGCAGTTCTTC.

The chain uses TRBV9 and TRBJ1-1; TRBD1 is a possible D gene (6 bases). Germline loops: CDR1 SGDLS, CDR2 YYNGEE. Between the trimmed V and J ends, which lost 4 bases and 1 base, there was a span of 20 bases. CDR3 size: 17 residues. CDR3 region: CASSLVRFRTENTEAFF. In DNA, the CDR3 is TGTGCCAGCAGCCTCGTAAGGTTCCGGACAGAGAACACTGAAGCTTTCTTT.

The genes are TRBV28 and TRBJ2-5; perhaps TRBD2 as D (7 bases). The CDR3 covers 18 residues. Per germline, CDR1 MDHEN and CDR2 SYDVKM. Between the trimmed V and J ends, which lost 5 bases and 2 bases, there was a span of 24 bases. The chain's CDR3 is CASSPAGAAGRLQETQYF. In DNA form, the CDR3 reads TGTGCCAGCAGTCCGGCGGGGGCGGCAGGGAGGCTACAAGAGACCCAGTACTTC.

V is TRBV27 and J is TRBJ2-3; weak D call: TRBD2 (6 bases). This CDR3 is 14 amino acids long. In germline, CDR1 is MNHEY, CDR2 SMNVEV (reference sequence). V lost 3 bases and J lost 3, with 10 bases in between. The CDR3 spells CASSFGGWTDTQYF. The CDR3 region has the DNA TGTGCCAGCAGTTTTGGGGGGTGGACAGATACGCAGTATTTT.

The chain is built from TRBV19 and TRBJ1-3; weak D call: TRBD1 (5 bases). Trimming removed 7 bases at V and 0 bases at J, with 13 bases between. This CDR3 region has 15 residues. Germline V gives CDR1 LNHDA, CDR2 SQIVND (reference sequence). This CDR3 reads CASNPQGFSGNTIYF. CDR3 DNA sequence: TGTGCCAGTAACCCTCAGGGATTCTCTGGAAACACCATATATTTT.

The chain has TRBV27 and TRBJ1-4; tentatively, D is TRBD1 (5 bases). Germline V gene lookup returns CDR1 MNHEY and CDR2 SMNVEV (reference sequence). V was trimmed by 0 bases and J by 8 bases, leaving 13 bases between them. The CDR3 sequence is 15 residues long. DNA of the CDR3: TGTGCCAGCAGTTTATCTGGGACTTATCGGGAAAAACTGTTTTTT. Its translation: CASSLSGTYREKLFF.

The chain combines TRBV15 with TRBJ2-7; 12 bases are a match to TRBD2. Per germline, CDR1 LNHNV and CDR2 YYDKDF (reference sequence). This CDR3 has 14 amino acids. V dropped 6 bases and J dropped 4; count of bases not matched to a gene: 4. This chain's CDR3 is CATRTSGSLYEQYF. DNA of the CDR3: TGTGCCACCAGGACTAGCGGGAGTCTTTACGAGCAGTACTTC.

The chain couples TRBV11-2 to TRBJ1-2, with 7 nucleotides matching TRBD1. Germline trimming cut 1 base from V and 7 bases from J; bases unmatched to any gene: 12. CDR3 length: 16 residues. Germline values: CDR1 SGHAT, CDR2 FQNNGV. CDR3 loop: CASSLAPRGATGGYTF. As DNA, the CDR3 is TGTGCCAGCAGCTTAGCCCCCAGGGGGGCTACGGGTGGCTACACCTTC.

This clone was counted once. This chain joins TRBV6-5 and TRBJ1-2; the D gene is possibly TRBD1 (5 bases). The CDR3 is 13 residues long. V lost 6 bases to trimming and J lost 7 bases, with 15 bases between them. Germline V lookup: CDR1 MNHEY, CDR2 SVGAGI. The CDR3 region is CASSRNDRTGYTF. The DNA of the CDR3 is TGTGCCAGCAGCCGAAACGACAGAACTGGCTACACCTTC.

The chain has TRBV14 and TRBJ2-1; a possible D gene is TRBD1 (5 bases). Per the germline V gene, CDR1 is SGHDN and CDR2 is FVKESK. The CDR3 is 12 residues long. V was shortened by 4 bases and J by 9 bases, with 10 bases between the two germline ends. In DNA form, the CDR3 reads TGTGCCAGCAGCCGGACATTCCCTGAGCAGTTCTTC. Translating it yields CASSRTFPEQFF.

This clone was seen a few times. This chain joins TRBV5-1 and TRBJ2-7; TRBD2 agrees at 12 bases. V was clipped by 4 bases and J by 4 bases; unmatched bases: 12. In germline, CDR1 is SGHRS, CDR2 YFSETQ. The CDR3 is 17 amino acids. CDR3 protein: CASSLNPRTSGKYEQYF. CDR3 bases: TGCGCCAGCAGCCTTAACCCAAGGACTAGCGGGAAATACGAGCAGTACTTC.

For the CDR3, the DNA is TGTGCCAGTAGTATCTTTTTGGGACAGGGGAACACCGGGGAGCTGTTTTTT. It is translated as CASSIFLGQGNTGELFF. This sequence joins TRBV19 and TRBJ2-2; 9 bases fit TRBD1. Trimming removed 3 bases from V and 1 base from J; junction bases left unmatched: 6. CDR1 is LNHDA, CDR2 SQIVND, per germline (reference sequence). This CDR3 region has 17 residues.

The chain's CDR3 is CASSQQLAARLGDTQYF. The CDR3 bases are TGTGCCAGCAGCCAACAACTAGCGGCAAGGTTGGGGGATACGCAGTATTTT. The chain links TRBV9 to TRBJ2-3; 8 nucleotides align to TRBD2. V was clipped by 4 bases and J by 6 bases; unmatched bases: 16. Germline V CDR1 and CDR2: SGDLS, YYNGEE. This CDR3 has 17 residues.

V is TRBV14 and J is TRBJ2-7; D gene unclear. Trimming left V 4 bases short and J 2 bases short, with 6 bases between. Germline V lookup: CDR1 SGHDN, CDR2 FVKESK. The CDR3 extends over 12 amino acids. CDR3: CASSLAPYEQYF. In DNA, the CDR3 is TGTGCCAGCAGCCTAGCCCCCTACGAGCAGTACTTC.

CDR3 protein: CASSSRQSSYNEQFF. The CDR3 coding sequence is TGTGCCAGCAGCTCCCGACAGAGCTCCTACAATGAGCAGTTCTTC. The chain combines TRBV7-3 with TRBJ2-1; possibly TRBD1 for D (5 bases). The V gene's germline CDR1 is SGHTA and CDR2 FQGTGA. V was shortened by 4 bases and J by 0 bases, with 10 bases between the two germline ends. The CDR3 length is 15 residues.

V is TRBV7-9 and J is TRBJ1-2; D not resolved. CDR3 size: 15 residues. Germline loops: CDR1 SEHNR, CDR2 FQNEAQ (reference sequence). The V and J ends lost 5 bases and 7 bases respectively, with 20 bases between them. The CDR3 here is CASSPLWLPTGGYTF. DNA for the CDR3: TGTGCCAGCAGCCCACTCTGGCTTCCAACGGGTGGCTACACCTTC.